A selection of T cell receptor beta chains follows, all from one sample in a study of technical replicates of blood from a handful of donors. The assay was immunoSEQ multiplex PCR, and TCRdb's table has in-frame clones only and misses some. The sample contains about 100,000 clones, just under 95% of which appear only once. The sample comprised T cells isolated from PBMCs. All receptors come from a human donor in good health. Each CDR3 is given with its conserved first and last residue. A D gene is named only where the DNA matches it firmly. Part of the rows lack a size; the others show once, few, many or a class for expanded clones.

J: TRBJ1-2; D: TRBD1; size: -; V: TRBV19; CDR3: CASSTMPGTEILGYTF; DNA: TGTGCCAGTAGTACAATGCCCGGGACAGAAATCCTTGGCTACACCTTC
J: TRBJ1-2; D: TRBD1; size: -; V: TRBV11-3; CDR3: CASSRTRTGSVYGYTF; DNA: TGTGCCAGCAGCCGCACCCGGACAGGGAGTGTCTATGGCTACACCTTC
J: TRBJ2-3; D: -; size: -; V: TRBV13; CDR3: CASSPPLRGRTDTQYF; DNA: TGTGCCAGCAGCCCTCCTCTTCGAGGCCGCACAGATACGCAGTATTTT
J: TRBJ2-5; D: TRBD2; size: -; V: TRBV7-6; CDR3: CASSPGTSGGAPQETQYF; DNA: TGTGCCAGCAGTCCCGGGACTAGCGGGGGAGCGCCCCAAGAGACCCAGTACTTC
J: TRBJ2-7; D: TRBD2; size: once; V: TRBV19; CDR3: CASRGSGSVPGEQYF; DNA: TGTGCCAGTAGGGGTAGCGGGAGTGTACCAGGAGAGCAGTACTTC
J: TRBJ1-2; D: -; size: once; V: TRBV7-9; CDR3: CASSYQRIGQKINYGYTF; DNA: TGTGCCAGCAGCTACCAGCGAATCGGACAAAAAATTAACTATGGCTACACCTTC
J: TRBJ2-5; D: -; size: -; V: TRBV29-1; CDR3: CSVEDWVQGRQETQYF; DNA: TGCAGCGTTGAAGATTGGGTTCAGGGCCGCCAAGAGACCCAGTACTTC
J: TRBJ1-5; D: TRBD1; size: -; V: TRBV27; CDR3: CASSPDRDGQPQHF; DNA: TGTGCCAGCAGTCCGGACAGGGATGGCCAGCCCCAGCATTTT
J: TRBJ2-2; D: -; size: -; V: TRBV5-4; CDR3: CASSLRQTEGELFF; DNA: TGTGCCAGCAGCCTCCGACAGACTGAGGGGGAGCTGTTTTTT
J: TRBJ1-1; D: TRBD1; size: -; V: TRBV29-1; CDR3: CSVDIQGGDTEAFF; DNA: TGCAGCGTTGATATACAGGGGGGGGACACTGAAGCTTTCTTT
J: TRBJ2-7; D: TRBD2; size: -; V: TRBV10-2; CDR3: CASSESSSGPYEQYF; DNA: TGCGCCAGCAGTGAGTCGTCTAGCGGACCCTACGAGCAGTACTTC
J: TRBJ2-2; D: TRBD2; size: -; V: TRBV5-1; CDR3: CASSLAGFDTGELFF; DNA: TGCGCCAGCAGCTTAGCGGGATTCGACACCGGGGAGCTGTTTTTT
J: TRBJ1-3; D: TRBD1; size: -; V: TRBV7-9; CDR3: CASSFPGGGNTIYF; DNA: TGTGCCAGCAGCTTCCCAGGGGGTGGAAACACCATATATTTT
J: TRBJ2-7; D: TRBD2; size: -; V: TRBV2; CDR3: CASLERGPSYEQYF; DNA: TGTGCCAGCCTCGAGCGGGGGCCTTCCTACGAGCAGTACTTC
J: TRBJ2-7; D: TRBD2; size: -; V: TRBV5-6; CDR3: CASSFGTSGTYEQYF; DNA: TGTGCCAGCAGCTTTGGGACTAGCGGGACCTACGAGCAGTACTTC
J: TRBJ2-7; D: TRBD1; size: -; V: TRBV28; CDR3: CASRLRGQSIYEQYF; DNA: TGTGCCAGCAGATTAAGGGGGCAGTCGATCTACGAGCAGTACTTC
J: TRBJ1-4; D: TRBD1; size: -; V: TRBV28; CDR3: CASSYRGQGNEKLFF; DNA: TGTGCCAGCAGCTACCGGGGACAGGGTAATGAAAAACTGTTTTTT
J: TRBJ1-3; D: -; size: -; V: TRBV7-2; CDR3: CASSPRRVGPGNTIYF; DNA: TGTGCCAGCAGCCCCCGGAGGGTGGGCCCTGGAAACACCATATATTTT
J: TRBJ1-3; D: -; size: -; V: TRBV5-1; CDR3: CASSLTGNSGNTIYF; DNA: TGCGCCAGCAGCTTGACAGGGAACTCTGGAAACACCATATATTTT
J: TRBJ2-6; D: TRBD1; size: -; V: TRBV6-1; CDR3: CASAGQGTGANVLTF; DNA: TGTGCCAGCGCCGGACAGGGTACGGGGGCCAACGTCCTGACTTTC
J: TRBJ2-7; D: -; size: -; V: TRBV7-6; CDR3: CASSLAPESYEQYF; DNA: TGTGCCAGCAGCTTAGCTCCGGAGTCCTACGAGCAGTACTTC
J: TRBJ2-2; D: -; size: -; V: TRBV28; CDR3: CASSPQDSGELFF; DNA: TGTGCCAGCAGTCCCCAGGATTCCGGGGAGCTGTTTTTT
J: TRBJ1-1; D: -; size: -; V: TRBV28; CDR3: CASTAARYLEFVTEAFF; DNA: TGTGCCAGCACGGCGGCTCGTTATTTGGAGTTCGTCACTGAAGCTTTCTTT
J: TRBJ1-2; D: TRBD1; size: -; V: TRBV11-2; CDR3: CASSLDGRGPYGYTF; DNA: TGTGCCAGCAGCTTAGATGGCAGGGGGCCTTATGGCTACACCTTC
J: TRBJ2-7; D: TRBD1; size: -; V: TRBV5-6; CDR3: CASTTRSGTVTEQYF; DNA: TGTGCCAGCACGACGAGATCCGGGACAGTCACCGAGCAGTACTTC
J: TRBJ1-5; D: -; size: -; V: TRBV2; CDR3: CASNKQSGADQPQHF; DNA: TGTGCCAGCAACAAGCAGTCAGGGGCCGATCAGCCCCAGCATTTT
J: TRBJ2-7; D: TRBD2; size: -; V: TRBV19; CDR3: CASSRGLAGRNSYEQYF; DNA: TGTGCCAGTAGCCGGGGACTAGCGGGGCGAAACTCCTACGAGCAGTACTTC
J: TRBJ2-7; D: TRBD1; size: -; V: TRBV4-1; CDR3: CASSQESTGDEQYF; DNA: TGCGCCAGCAGCCAAGAGAGCACAGGGGACGAGCAGTACTTC
J: TRBJ2-7; D: -; size: -; V: TRBV5-4; CDR3: CASSLPLRDEQYF; DNA: TGTGCCAGCAGCTTGCCTCTCAGGGACGAGCAGTACTTC
J: TRBJ2-2; D: TRBD1; size: -; V: TRBV25-1; CDR3: CASSDGQGTGELFF; DNA: TGTGCCAGCAGTGACGGACAGGGGACCGGGGAGCTGTTTTTT
J: TRBJ2-3; D: TRBD1; size: -; V: TRBV2; CDR3: CASGTGTTDTQYF; DNA: TGTGCCTCTGGGACAGGGACCACAGATACGCAGTATTTT
J: TRBJ2-3; D: -; size: -; V: TRBV4-1; CDR3: CASSQDRRGGPDTQYF; DNA: TGCGCCAGCAGCCAAGATAGGAGGGGGGGGCCAGATACGCAGTATTTT
J: TRBJ1-2; D: -; size: -; V: TRBV9; CDR3: CASSAGLAGVGGYTF; DNA: TGTGCCAGCAGCGCGGGTCTGGCAGGGGTCGGCGGCTACACCTTC
J: TRBJ1-2; D: TRBD1; size: -; V: TRBV4-1; CDR3: CASSHVTGGAYYGYTF; DNA: TGCGCCAGCAGCCATGTGACAGGGGGCGCCTACTATGGCTACACCTTC
J: TRBJ2-3; D: TRBD2; size: -; V: TRBV7-9; CDR3: CASSLMGFGAGEADTQYF; DNA: TGTGCCAGCAGCTTAATGGGGTTTGGTGCGGGAGAGGCAGATACGCAGTATTTT
J: TRBJ1-1; D: -; size: -; V: TRBV9; CDR3: CASSVRGTADTEAFF; DNA: TGTGCCAGCAGCGTACGGGGGACGGCTGACACTGAAGCTTTCTTT
J: TRBJ1-3; D: -; size: -; V: TRBV2; CDR3: CASRETWSSGNTIYF; DNA: TGTGCCAGCAGAGAGACGTGGAGCTCTGGAAACACCATATATTTT
J: TRBJ2-1; D: -; size: -; V: TRBV5-1; CDR3: CASSFLANEQFF; DNA: TGCGCCAGCAGCTTTCTAGCCAATGAGCAGTTCTTC
J: TRBJ2-1; D: TRBD1; size: -; V: TRBV7-9; CDR3: CASSLGRGTYNEQFF; DNA: TGTGCCAGCAGCTTGGGCAGGGGGACCTACAATGAGCAGTTCTTC
J: TRBJ2-1; D: TRBD2; size: -; V: TRBV27; CDR3: CASSYPSLAGDNEQFF; DNA: TGTGCCAGCAGTTACCCCTCACTAGCGGGGGACAATGAGCAGTTCTTC
J: TRBJ2-1; D: -; size: -; V: TRBV7-9; CDR3: CASSPPHHRYNEQFF; DNA: TGTGCCAGCAGCCCACCGCATCACAGATACAATGAGCAGTTCTTC
J: TRBJ2-6; D: -; size: -; V: TRBV6-5; CDR3: CASSYRGTGANVLTF; DNA: TGTGCCAGCAGTTACAGAGGGACTGGGGCCAACGTCCTGACTTTC
J: TRBJ1-2; D: -; size: -; V: TRBV9; CDR3: CASSPSLGGGYTF; DNA: TGTGCCAGCAGCCCTAGTTTGGGGGGTGGCTACACCTTC
J: TRBJ1-1; D: TRBD1; size: -; V: TRBV7-9; CDR3: CASSPSGTAGTEAFF; DNA: TGTGCCAGCAGCCCCTCAGGGACAGCGGGCACTGAAGCTTTCTTT
J: TRBJ2-3; D: TRBD2; size: -; V: TRBV19; CDR3: CASSIWGGLPTDTQYF; DNA: TGTGCCAGTAGTATCTGGGGGGGACTTCCCACAGATACGCAGTATTTT